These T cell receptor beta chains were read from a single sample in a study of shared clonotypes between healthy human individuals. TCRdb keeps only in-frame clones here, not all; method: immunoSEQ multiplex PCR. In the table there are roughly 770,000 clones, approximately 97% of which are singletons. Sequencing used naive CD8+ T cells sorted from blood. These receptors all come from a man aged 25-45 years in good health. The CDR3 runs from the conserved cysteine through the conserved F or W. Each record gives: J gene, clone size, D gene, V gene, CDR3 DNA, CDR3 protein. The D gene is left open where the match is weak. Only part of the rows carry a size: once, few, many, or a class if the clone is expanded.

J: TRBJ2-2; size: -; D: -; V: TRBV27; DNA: TGTGCCAGCAGAAGTAATATGAACACCGGGGAGCTGTTTTTT; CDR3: CASRSNMNTGELFF
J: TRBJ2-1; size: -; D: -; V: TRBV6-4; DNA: TGTGCCAGCAGTGACTCCTGGCTAAGCTCCTACAATGAGCAGTTCTTC; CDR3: CASSDSWLSSYNEQFF
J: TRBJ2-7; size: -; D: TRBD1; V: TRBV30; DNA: TGTGCCTGCCCAACGGGACAGGGCCCCTACGAGCAGTACTTC; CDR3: CACPTGQGPYEQYF
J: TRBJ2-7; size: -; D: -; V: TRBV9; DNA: TGTGCCAGCAGCGTAATGTCGGATAGCTACGAGCAGTACTTC; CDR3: CASSVMSDSYEQYF
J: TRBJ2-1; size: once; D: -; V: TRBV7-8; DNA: TGTGCCAGCAGCTTAAATTCGTGGGAGGACTTCGATCGTGAGCAGTTCTTC; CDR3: CASSLNSWEDFDREQFF
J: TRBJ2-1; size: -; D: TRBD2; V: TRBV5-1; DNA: TGCGCCAGCAGCTCGGGACTAGCGGGACTGATATACAATGAGCAGTTCTTC; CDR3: CASSSGLAGLIYNEQFF
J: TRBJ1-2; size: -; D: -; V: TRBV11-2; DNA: TGTGCCAGCAGCTTAGGGAGTCACTATGGCTACACCTTC; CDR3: CASSLGSHYGYTF
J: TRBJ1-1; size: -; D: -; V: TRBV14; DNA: TGTGCCAGCAGCCAAACCGGTTATACTGAAGCTTTCTTT; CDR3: CASSQTGYTEAFF
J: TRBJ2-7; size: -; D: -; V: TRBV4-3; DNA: TGCGCCAGCAGCCAAGACCGTTGGGGGGCTTACGAGCAGTACTTC; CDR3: CASSQDRWGAYEQYF
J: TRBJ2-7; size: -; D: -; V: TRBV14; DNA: TGTGCCAGCAGCCAAGATTTTAGGGTTTTCTACGAGCAGTACTTC; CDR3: CASSQDFRVFYEQYF
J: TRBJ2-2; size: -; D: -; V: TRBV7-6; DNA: TGTGCCAGCAGCCCCGGGCTCACCGGGGAGCTGTTTTTT; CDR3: CASSPGLTGELFF
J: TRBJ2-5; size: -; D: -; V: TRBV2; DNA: TGTGCCAGCAGTGTTCTCCAAGAGACCCAGTACTTC; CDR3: CASSVLQETQYF
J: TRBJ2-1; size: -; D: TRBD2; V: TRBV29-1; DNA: TGCAGCGTTGAAGGGTGGACTAGCGGGAGTTTTGATGAGCAGTTCTTC; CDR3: CSVEGWTSGSFDEQFF
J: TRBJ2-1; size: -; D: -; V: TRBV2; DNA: TGTGCCAGTGGGCCCTACAATGAGCAGTTCTTC; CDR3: CASGPYNEQFF
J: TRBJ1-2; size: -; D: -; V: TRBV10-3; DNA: TGTGCCATCAGTGGGACGCGGCGGGGGACGAACTATGGCTACACCTTC; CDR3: CAISGTRRGTNYGYTF
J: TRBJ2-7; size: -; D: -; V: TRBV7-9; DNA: TGTGCCAGCAGCCCGGGGTTTCCAGCCGGACTATACGAGCAGTACTTC; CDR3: CASSPGFPAGLYEQYF
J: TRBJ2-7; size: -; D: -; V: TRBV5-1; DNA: TGCGCCAGCAGCTTGGTGGTACAGGGCGCCTACGAGCAGTACTTC; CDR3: CASSLVVQGAYEQYF
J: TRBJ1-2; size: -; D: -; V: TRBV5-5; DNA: TGTGCCAGCAGCTTGGTGACGGGCCAGGGCTACACCTTC; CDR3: CASSLVTGQGYTF
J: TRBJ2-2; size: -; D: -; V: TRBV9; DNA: TGTGCCAGCAGCCCGAGCCAGGGTGTTATCACCGGGGAGCTGTTTTTT; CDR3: CASSPSQGVITGELFF
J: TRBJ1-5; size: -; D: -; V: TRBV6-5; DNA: TGTGCCAGCAGTGCACAGGGCTCGCTTAGTCAGCCCCAGCATTTT; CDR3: CASSAQGSLSQPQHF
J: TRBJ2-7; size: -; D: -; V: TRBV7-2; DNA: TGTGCCAGCAGCTCCCTGATCCAGCAGTACTTC; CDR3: CASSSLIQQYF
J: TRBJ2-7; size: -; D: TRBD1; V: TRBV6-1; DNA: TGTGCCAGCAGTGACACGGGACAGGAAAGACTACGCGTGAACTTC; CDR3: CASSDTGQERLRVNF
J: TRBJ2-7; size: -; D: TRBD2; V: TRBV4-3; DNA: TGCGCCAGCAGCCTGGGACTAGCCTACGAGCAGTACTTC; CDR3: CASSLGLAYEQYF
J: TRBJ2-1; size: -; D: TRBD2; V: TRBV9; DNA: TGTGCCAGCAGCGTATCAGCGGGAGGATCCTACAATGAGCAGTTCTTC; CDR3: CASSVSAGGSYNEQFF
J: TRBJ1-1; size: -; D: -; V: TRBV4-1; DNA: TGCGCCAGCAGCCAAGAAGGGCAGCGGACTGAAGCTTTCTTT; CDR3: CASSQEGQRTEAFF
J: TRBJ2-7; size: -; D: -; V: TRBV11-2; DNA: TGTGCCAGCAGCTTAGGAGTCTACGAGCAGTACTTC; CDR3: CASSLGVYEQYF
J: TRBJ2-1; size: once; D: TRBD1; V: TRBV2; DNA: TGTGCCAGCAGCCCAGGACAGGGGATCAATGAGCAGTTCTTC; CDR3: CASSPGQGINEQFF
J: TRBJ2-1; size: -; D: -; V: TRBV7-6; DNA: TGTGCCAGTGCGGGGAGGCCTTCCAATGAGCAGTTCTTC; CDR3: CASAGRPSNEQFF
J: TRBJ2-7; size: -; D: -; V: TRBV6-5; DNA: TGTGCCAGCAGTTACAGGGGGAGCGCCTACGAGCAGTACTTC; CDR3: CASSYRGSAYEQYF
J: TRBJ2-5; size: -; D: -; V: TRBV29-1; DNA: TGCAGCGTTGTCCCACAGAATCGCGAAGAGACCCAGTACTTC; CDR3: CSVVPQNREETQYF
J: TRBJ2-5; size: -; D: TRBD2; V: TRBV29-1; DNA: TGCAGCGTTGACGGTTATAGCGGGAGTTTTCCAACCACAGGAAAAGAGACCCAGTACTTC; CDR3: CSVDGYSGSFPTTGKETQYF
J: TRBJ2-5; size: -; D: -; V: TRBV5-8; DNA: TGTGCCAGCAGGGATCGGGAAGGAGAGACCCAGTACTTC; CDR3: CASRDREGETQYF
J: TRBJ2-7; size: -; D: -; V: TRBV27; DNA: TGTGCCAGCAGTCCATCGACAGGTGGGTACGAGCAGTACTTC; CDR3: CASSPSTGGYEQYF